A selection of T cell receptor beta chains follows, all from one sample in a study of shared clonotypes between healthy human individuals. The table came from immunoSEQ multiplex PCR; TCRdb's copy has only in-frame clones and leaves some out. Among more than 2 million clones, approximately 95% were seen once, and the ten largest hold around 1.1%. The sample consisted of naive CD8+ T cells sorted from blood. These receptors were obtained from a man aged 18 to 29 in good health. Each CDR3 is given with its conserved first and last residue. D genes are given only for firm matches. For some rows the clone size is stated as once, few or many, or as a class when expanded; others skip it.

>TRBV4-3|TRBJ2-7|-|-
CASIPGQASYEQYF
TGCGCCAGCATTCCTGGGCAGGCGTCCTACGAGCAGTACTTC
>TRBV19|TRBJ1-4|-|TRBD1
CASHSGTGISELFF
TGTGCCAGCCACTCCGGGACAGGGATCTCCGAACTGTTTTTT
>TRBV5-1|TRBJ2-7|-|-
CASSLRQSPIYEQYF
TGCGCCAGCAGCTTGCGGCAGTCACCCATATACGAGCAGTACTTC
>TRBV4-3|TRBJ1-3|-|-
CASSPGLNSGNTIYF
TGCGCCAGCAGCCCGGGACTGAACTCTGGAAACACCATATATTTT
>TRBV5-1|TRBJ2-1|-|TRBD2
CASRLAGVIEQFF
TGCGCCAGCAGGCTAGCGGGAGTTATTGAGCAGTTCTTC
>TRBV4-1|TRBJ2-7|-|-
CASSQGDDGGYEQYF
TGCGCCAGCAGCCAGGGCGATGACGGAGGCTACGAGCAGTACTTC
>TRBV2|TRBJ1-2|-|-
CASSEVGGPVYGYTF
TGTGCCAGCAGTGAGGTTGGGGGGCCGGTCTATGGCTACACCTTC
>TRBV5-5|TRBJ2-7|-|TRBD1
CASSLVTGESEQYF
TGTGCCAGCAGCTTGGTGACAGGGGAATCCGAGCAGTACTTC
>TRBV19|TRBJ1-2|-|-
CASSIYWQDGYTF
TGTGCCAGTAGTATCTATTGGCAGGATGGCTACACCTTC
>TRBV30|TRBJ1-5|-|-
CAWSRGESLGNQPQHF
TGTGCCTGGAGTCGGGGAGAGTCGTTGGGCAATCAGCCCCAGCATTTT
>TRBV11-2|TRBJ1-6|many|TRBD1
CASSLVRDSGSPLHF
TGTGCCAGCAGCTTAGTCCGGGACAGTGGATCACCCCTCCACTTT
>TRBV10-3|TRBJ2-3|-|TRBD1
CAISESIRTGDSDTQYF
TGTGCCATCAGTGAGTCGATTCGGACAGGGGACTCAGATACGCAGTATTTT
>TRBV7-9|TRBJ2-1|-|-
CASSLVLSSYNEQFF
TGTGCCAGCAGCTTAGTGCTGAGCTCCTACAATGAGCAGTTCTTC
>TRBV5-4|TRBJ2-6|-|-
CASLLLGANVLTF
TGTGCCAGCCTTCTTTTGGGGGCCAACGTCCTGACTTTC
>TRBV7-9|TRBJ2-7|-|TRBD1
CASSQWTGESGHEQYF
TGTGCCAGCAGCCAGTGGACAGGGGAAAGTGGCCACGAGCAGTACTTC
>TRBV25-1|TRBJ2-2|-|TRBD2
CASRMSGGRNTGELFF
TGTGCCAGCAGGATGAGCGGGGGCCGTAACACCGGGGAGCTGTTTTTT
>TRBV4-3|TRBJ2-3|-|-
CASSQVGLAAPPSDTQYF
TGCGCCAGCAGCCAAGTGGGGCTGGCGGCCCCCCCATCAGATACGCAGTATTTT
>TRBV27|TRBJ2-7|-|-
CASGDSGTFYEQYF
TGTGCCAGCGGGGATAGCGGAACCTTCTACGAGCAGTACTTC
>TRBV27|TRBJ2-3|-|-
CASSWTSHTDTQYF
TGTGCCAGCAGTTGGACAAGTCACACAGATACGCAGTATTTT
>TRBV27|TRBJ2-1|-|-
CASSFTSSSYNEQFF
TGTGCCAGCAGTTTTACCTCGAGCTCCTACAATGAGCAGTTCTTC
>TRBV29-1|TRBJ2-7|-|-
CSVFWENDYEQYF
TGCAGCGTTTTTTGGGAGAATGACTACGAGCAGTACTTC
>TRBV2|TRBJ2-5|once|-
CASEGVVQETQYF
TGTGCCAGCGAGGGGGTAGTCCAAGAGACCCAGTACTTC
>TRBV29-1|TRBJ2-7|-|-
CSVEGTSAMDEQYF
TGCAGCGTTGAAGGGACGTCGGCGATGGACGAGCAGTACTTC
>TRBV6-5|TRBJ1-2|-|-
CASTPAGEFNYGYTF
TGTGCCAGCACCCCGGCCGGAGAATTTAACTATGGCTACACCTTC
>TRBV2|TRBJ2-7|-|TRBD2
CASSEITSGLYEQYF
TGTGCCAGCAGTGAAATAACTAGCGGGTTGTACGAGCAGTACTTC
>TRBV7-9|TRBJ2-7|once|TRBD2
CASSLGIAGYEQYF
TGTGCCAGCAGCTTAGGAATAGCGGGATACGAGCAGTACTTC
>TRBV4-3|TRBJ1-1|-|-
CASSQDYGQMNTEAFF
TGCGCCAGCAGCCAAGATTATGGACAGATGAACACTGAAGCTTTCTTT
>TRBV7-9|TRBJ2-5|-|-
CASSLETLPGGPQATQYF
TGTGCCAGCAGCTTAGAGACTTTACCGGGTGGACCCCAAGCGACCCAGTACTTC
>TRBV28|TRBJ2-3|-|TRBD2
CASSLGGSGYTQYF
TGTGCCAGCAGTTTAGGTGGTAGCGGGTATACGCAGTATTTT
>TRBV6-5|TRBJ1-4|-|-
CATGSLTHYYEKLFF
TGTGCCACCGGAAGTTTGACCCATTACTATGAAAAACTGTTTTTT
>TRBV27|TRBJ2-3|-|-
CASSLLGGNTDTQYF
TGTGCCAGCAGTTTATTGGGGGGAAACACAGATACGCAGTATTTT
>TRBV29-1|TRBJ2-7|once|TRBD1
CSVLGQASYEQYF
TGCAGCGTTCTGGGACAGGCCTCCTACGAGCAGTACTTC
>TRBV9|TRBJ2-7|-|TRBD1
CASSEDGQGYEQYF
TGTGCCAGCAGCGAGGATGGACAGGGCTACGAGCAGTACTTC
>TRBV30|TRBJ2-5|-|-
CAWSALEETQYF
TGTGCCTGGAGTGCGCTAGAAGAGACCCAGTACTTC
>TRBV28|TRBJ2-2|-|-
CASRPLAFTGELFF
TGTGCCAGCAGGCCACTAGCCTTCACCGGGGAGCTGTTTTTT
>TRBV9|TRBJ2-3|-|TRBD1
CASSRDRGTQYF
TGTGCCAGCTCAAGGGACAGGGGTACGCAGTATTTT
>TRBV5-1|TRBJ2-7|-|-
CASSLSAGPAYEQYF
TGCGCCAGCAGCTTAAGCGCGGGCCCCGCCTACGAGCAGTACTTC
>TRBV4-1|TRBJ1-1|-|-
CASSQVDLDGNEAFF
TGCGCCAGCAGCCAAGTTGACTTGGATGGGAATGAAGCTTTCTTT
>TRBV5-4|TRBJ1-2|-|TRBD1
CASSWTGSFADYTF
TGTGCCAGCAGCTGGACAGGTTCTTTCGCTGACTACACCTTC
>TRBV5-8|TRBJ1-4|once|-
CASSLENWGPTNEKLFF
TGTGCCAGCAGCTTGGAAAATTGGGGTCCAACTAATGAAAAACTGTTTTTT
>TRBV6-6|TRBJ2-7|once|-
CASEGDSYEQYF
TGTGCCAGCGAGGGAGATTCCTACGAGCAGTACTTC
>TRBV7-9|TRBJ2-7|once|TRBD1
CASSLSGTGSYEQYF
TGTGCCAGCAGCTTATCCGGGACAGGGTCCTACGAGCAGTACTTC
>TRBV9|TRBJ2-3|-|TRBD2
CASSGEGNTQYF
TGTGCCAGCAGCGGGGAGGGGAATACGCAGTATTTT
>TRBV15|TRBJ2-5|-|TRBD1
CATSNLQGAHETQYF
TGTGCCACCAGCAACCTACAGGGGGCGCATGAGACCCAGTACTTC
>TRBV29-1|TRBJ1-1|-|TRBD1
CSVAHPQQGIEAFF
TGCAGCGTCGCTCATCCTCAACAGGGGATTGAAGCTTTCTTT
>TRBV5-6|TRBJ2-2|-|-
CASSLGPHRVSGELFF
TGTGCCAGCAGCTTGGGCCCACACAGGGTCAGCGGGGAGCTGTTTTTT
>TRBV7-9|TRBJ2-5|once|TRBD2
CASSPRASGGFQETQYF
TGTGCCAGCAGCCCCCGGGCTAGCGGGGGGTTCCAAGAGACCCAGTACTTC